These 27 T cell receptor beta chains came from one sample sequenced in a study of T cell responses to AZD1222 COVID-19 vaccine. Assay used: immunoSEQ multiplex PCR; TCRdb lists only in-frame clones, some missing. The top ten clones hold about 5% of a sample with more than 100,000 clones, roughly 88% of them seen once. The sequenced sample was peripheral blood, obtained on day 0 of AZD1222 vaccination. The receptors stem from an adult in good health.

The chain combines TRBV7-2 with TRBJ2-3; D call uncertain. Germline CDR1 reads SGHTA; CDR2 reads FQGNSA. V was pared by 0 bases and J by 3 bases, with 4 bases between. This CDR3 is 13 amino acids long. The CDR3 coding sequence is TGTGCCAGCAGCTTAGCCCCTACAGATACGCAGTATTTT. Amino acid sequence: CASSLAPTDTQYF.

The count of this clone is one. The junction does not match germline at one end; this may be a read error. The chain has TRBV7-7 and TRBJ2-2, with TRBD2 identical over 9 bases. The CDR3 is 15 amino acids. CDR1 is SSHAT, CDR2 FNYEAQ, per germline (reference sequence). The CDR3 reads CASSLSPSGAGELFF. CDR3 nucleotides: TGTGCTAGCAGCTTAAGTCCTAGCGGGGCCGGGGAGCTGTTTTTT.

The rearrangement links TRBV6-2 or TRBV6-3 to TRBJ2-7; D is ambiguous. The CDR3 consists of 11 residues. V dropped 6 bases and J dropped 2 bases, with 5 bases sitting between them. CDR1 and CDR2 from the germline V gene are MNHEY and SVGEGT. The DNA of the CDR3 is TGTGCCAGCAGCCAGGCCTACGAGCAGTACTTC. The encoded protein is CASSQAYEQYF.

The gene calls are TRBV18 and TRBJ1-1; D is uncertain. Germline lookup yields CDR1 KGHSH and CDR2 LQKENI. V dropped 3 bases and J dropped 1 base, with 6 bases sitting between them. This CDR3 contains 13 residues. The DNA for the CDR3 is TGTGCCAGCTCACCTCTTAGGAACACTGAAGCTTTCTTT. This translates into CASSPLRNTEAFF.

The rearrangement links TRBV4-1 to TRBJ1-1; TRBD1 is a possible D gene (5 bases). The CDR3 runs 15 residues. Germline values: CDR1 MGHRA, CDR2 YSYEKL. V lost 2 bases to trimming and J lost 0 bases, with 10 bases between them. The CDR3 loop is CASSQLGEVNTEAFF. The CDR3 bases are TGCGCCAGCAGCCAATTAGGGGAGGTGAACACTGAAGCTTTCTTT.

V gene TRBV4-1 combines with J gene TRBJ2-5; possibly TRBD1 for D (5 bases). V dropped 5 bases and J dropped 4 bases, with 14 bases sitting between them. Germline CDR1 is MGHRA and CDR2 is YSYEKL. The CDR3 spans 14 residues. The CDR3 nucleotides read TGCGCCAGCAGCATGGGGCTCCCCCCAGAGACCCAGTACTTC. This encodes CASSMGLPPETQYF.

The V and J genes are TRBV4-2 and TRBJ2-1; D remains unclear. From germline, CDR1 is LGHNA and CDR2 YNFKEQ. This CDR3 is 13 amino acids long. V was shortened by 2 bases and J by 4 bases, with 6 bases between the two germline ends. CDR3 amino acids: CASSQRTYNEQFF. CDR3 DNA sequence: TGTGCCAGCAGCCAACGTACGTACAATGAGCAGTTCTTC.

This chain uses TRBV9 with TRBJ1-3; 7 bases are shared with TRBD1. The CDR3 is 13 residues long. J lost 8 bases, V lost 2 bases, and 4 bases had no gene match. Looked up from germline, CDR1 is SGDLS and CDR2 is YYNGEE. The CDR3 region is CASSVGQDDTIYF. CDR3 nucleotide sequence: TGTGCCAGCAGCGTTGGACAGGATGACACCATATATTTT.

The chain is built from TRBV5-1 and TRBJ2-5; the D gene is possibly TRBD2 (6 bases). The ends were cut back, 2 bases at V and 2 bases at J, with 16 bases in the middle. CDR3 length equals 16 residues. Germline V CDR1 and CDR2: SGHRS, YFSETQ. CDR3 sequence reads: CASSFRPGGQQETQYF. Written as DNA, the CDR3 is TGCGCCAGCAGCTTTCGGCCAGGAGGGCAACAAGAGACCCAGTACTTC.

This chain joins TRBV19 and TRBJ2-3; 7 nucleotides align to TRBD1. Per germline, CDR1 LNHDA and CDR2 SQIVND (reference sequence). V lost 4 bases to trimming and J lost 6 bases; unmatched junction nucleotides: 4. The CDR3 has 13 amino acids. Here the CDR3 reads CASSTGQADTQYF. The CDR3 coding sequence is TGTGCCAGTAGTACCGGACAGGCCGATACGCAGTATTTT.

The chain couples TRBV30 to TRBJ2-4, with a tentative D call TRBD2 (5 bases). The V and J ends lost 0 bases and 1 base respectively, with 13 bases between them. The CDR3 covers 16 residues. Germline CDR1 is GTSNPN and CDR2 is SVGIG (reference sequence). CDR3 amino acids: CAWSVLSGGAKNIQYF. For the CDR3, the DNA is TGTGCCTGGAGTGTACTATCCGGCGGGGCCAAAAACATTCAGTACTTC.

The count of this clone is one. V gene TRBV7-9 combines with J gene TRBJ2-7; D is perhaps TRBD1 (5 bases). Germline values: CDR1 SEHNR, CDR2 FQNEAQ (reference sequence). The CDR3 is 14 amino acids. Between the trimmed V and J ends, which lost 5 bases and 3 bases, there was a span of 14 bases. CDR3 amino acids: CASSGQDRVYEQYF. The CDR3 DNA sequence: TGTGCCAGCAGCGGACAAGACAGAGTCTACGAGCAGTACTTC.

In this sample, this clone turned up a few times. CDR3 residues: CASSLVERGQYF. The CDR3 DNA reads as TGTGCCAGCAGTTTAGTGGAGAGAGGGCAGTACTTC. The chain combines TRBV28 with TRBJ2-7; D is unresolved. CDR1 and CDR2 from the germline V gene are MDHEN and SYDVKM. Trimming removed 2 bases from V and 9 bases from J, with 11 bases in between. The CDR3 has 12 residues.

In its sample, this clone was seen many times. The chain combines TRBV15 with TRBJ1-5, with D possibly TRBD1 on 6 matching bases. This CDR3 has 14 residues. CDR1 and CDR2 from the germline V gene are LNHNV and YYDKDF (reference sequence). The ends were cut back, 4 bases at V and 13 bases at J, with 20 bases in the middle. The CDR3 nucleotides are TGTGCCACCAGCACACGGGACACTGCAAGATCGCAGCATTTT. It translates to CATSTRDTARSQHF.

The V gene is TRBV5-7, the J gene TRBJ1-6; D unclear. TRBV5-7 qualifies as an ORF whose function is uncertain. The CDR3 consists of 16 residues. V lost 3 bases and J lost 7, with 17 bases in between. CDR3 DNA: TGTGCCAGCAGCTACCCCAAAGGACGGGTAAATTCACCCCTCCACTTT. This translates into CASSYPKGRVNSPLHF.

This chain's CDR3 is CASSLSQTGADTQYF. The CDR3 DNA follows: TGTGCCAGCAGCTTATCTCAGACGGGGGCAGATACGCAGTATTTT. V usage is TRBV13 and J usage is TRBJ2-3; perhaps TRBD2 as D (6 bases). The V gene's germline CDR1 is PRHDT and CDR2 FYEKMQ (reference sequence). The CDR3 runs 15 residues. Deletions cut 2 bases from V and 4 bases from J, with 13 bases between.

The CDR3 DNA reads TGCAGTGCTAGTGGAGGTTCCGGACAAGAGACCCAGTACTTC. It yields the protein CSASGGSGQETQYF. The chain employs TRBV20-1 and TRBJ2-5; D possibly corresponds to TRBD2 (5 bases). V lost 3 bases, J lost 2 bases, and 13 bases lay in between. Germline CDR1 DFQATT, CDR2 SNEGSKA (reference sequence). This CDR3 has 14 amino acids.

J is TRBJ1-1 and V is TRBV5-1; 7 bases are shared with TRBD1. The length of the CDR3 is 14 residues. CDR1 and CDR2 (germline): SGHRS, YFSETQ. V lost 3 bases to trimming and J lost 2 bases; unmatched junction nucleotides: 4. CDR3 DNA sequence: TGCGCCAGCAGCTGGGGGGACAGCAACACTGAAGCTTTCTTT. Translation gives CASSWGDSNTEAFF.

The chain carries TRBV7-9 and TRBJ2-5, with 7 bases matching TRBD1. The germline V gene has CDR1 SEHNR and CDR2 FQNEAQ (reference sequence). This CDR3 spans 14 amino acids. With V trimmed by 5 bases and J by 2 bases, 5 bases remained unmatched. The CDR3 here is CASSLRDRQETQYF. DNA of the CDR3: TGTGCCAGCAGCCTCCGGGACAGACAAGAGACCCAGTACTTC.

The rearrangement uses TRBV4-2 and TRBJ2-4; 11 positions match TRBD2. The trim removed 3 bases at V and 8 bases at J, leaving 6 bases unmatched. The CDR3 consists of 15 residues. CDR1 and CDR2 (germline): LGHNA, YNFKEQ. The CDR3 DNA reads as TGTGCCAGCAGCCAGAAACTAGCGGGGGCCGACATTCAGTACTTC. Translated: CASSQKLAGADIQYF.

The chain couples TRBV3-1 (or the pseudogene TRBV3-2) to TRBJ2-2; D ambiguous. V lost 3 bases to trimming and J lost 9 bases, with 14 bases between them. Germline CDR1 LGHDT, CDR2 YNNKEL (reference sequence). The CDR3 consists of 14 residues. CDR3 residues: CASSHLIGARELFF. The CDR3 DNA sequence: TGTGCCAGCAGCCATTTAATCGGCGCTAGGGAGCTGTTTTTT.

The rearrangement uses TRBV28 and TRBJ1-2, with D possibly being TRBD1 (5 bases). This CDR3 has 13 amino acids. The germline gives CDR1 MDHEN, CDR2 SYDVKM. V was trimmed by 1 base and J by 4 bases, leaving 7 bases between them. Written as DNA, the CDR3 is TGTGCCAGCAGTTTATCCGGGGGCTATGGCTACACCTTC. It encodes CASSLSGGYGYTF.

J is TRBJ2-1 and V is TRBV18; 14 bases line up with TRBD2. The CDR3 sequence is 17 residues long. Losses at the gene ends were 0 bases for V and 6 bases for J; bases not matched to a gene: 4. CDR1 KGHSH and CDR2 LQKENI come from the germline V gene. In nucleotides, the CDR3 is TGTGCCAGCTCACCACCGGGACTAGCGGGGGCAACCAATGAGCAGTTCTTC. Translating gives CASSPPGLAGATNEQFF.

The chain employs TRBV10-3 and TRBJ2-1; 9 nucleotides align to TRBD1. Germline-derived CDR1 and CDR2 are ENHRY and SYGVKD. The CDR3 has 14 residues. V trimming: 10 bases; J trimming: 4 bases; junction bases outside the gene matches: 8. The chain's CDR3 is CATIDGTGYNEQFF. CDR3 nucleotides: TGTGCCACCATTGATGGGACAGGGTACAATGAGCAGTTCTTC.

The V gene is TRBV5-6, the J gene TRBJ1-1, with D hard to call. V dropped 0 bases and J dropped 5 bases, with 11 bases sitting between them. Germline values: CDR1 SGHDT, CDR2 YYEEEE. The CDR3 runs to 14 residues. The CDR3 sequence is CASSLVEFSTEAFF. Written as DNA, the CDR3 is TGTGCCAGCAGCTTGGTAGAGTTCTCAACTGAAGCTTTCTTT.

The CDR3 protein is CASSAKPLWTVPTIIQYF. The CDR3 DNA is TGTGCCAGCAGTGCTAAACCTCTATGGACTGTTCCCACTATCATTCAGTACTTC. The chain uses TRBV28 and TRBJ2-4; D is perhaps TRBD2 (5 bases). Germline CDR1 reads MDHEN; CDR2 reads SYDVKM. The CDR3 contains 18 residues. Trimming removed 5 bases at V and 9 bases at J, with 29 bases between.

This rearrangement joins TRBV9 to TRBJ1-2, with TRBD1 matching 9 bases. Germline V CDR1 and CDR2: SGDLS, YYNGEE. CDR3 length: 17 residues. The V segment lost 4 bases and the J segment 4 bases; nucleotides outside the gene matches: 14. The DNA for the CDR3 is TGTGCCAGCAGCAAAACCGGGACAGGGAGATCACTCTATGGCTACACCTTC. This codes for CASSKTGTGRSLYGYTF. The complete variable domain, with remaining parts taken from reference TRBV9 and TRBJ1-2, reads DSGVTQTPKHLITATGQRVTLRCSPRSGDLSVYWYQQSLDQGLQFLIQYYNGEERAKGNILERFSAQQFPDLHSELNLSSLELGDSALYFCASSKTGTGRSLYGYTFGSGTRLTVV.